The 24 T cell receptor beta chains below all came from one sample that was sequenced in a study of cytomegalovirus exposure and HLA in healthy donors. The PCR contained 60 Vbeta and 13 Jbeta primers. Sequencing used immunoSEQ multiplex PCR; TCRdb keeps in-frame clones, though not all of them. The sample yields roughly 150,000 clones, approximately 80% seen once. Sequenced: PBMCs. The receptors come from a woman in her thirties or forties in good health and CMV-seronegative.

This CDR3 is CASSPNLSRGGGYTF. In DNA form, the CDR3 reads TGTGCCAGCAGTCCCAATCTATCTCGGGGTGGTGGCTACACCTTC. The gene calls are TRBV28 and TRBJ1-2; no firm D call. The germline V gene has CDR1 MDHEN and CDR2 SYDVKM. This CDR3 contains 15 residues. Trimming took 5 bases from V and 7 from J, leaving 20 bases between them.

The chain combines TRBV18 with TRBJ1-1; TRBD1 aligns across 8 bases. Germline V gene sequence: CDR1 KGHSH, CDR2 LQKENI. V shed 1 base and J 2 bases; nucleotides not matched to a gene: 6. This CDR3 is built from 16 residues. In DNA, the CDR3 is TGTGCCAGCTCACCACGGGCCACAGGGGGTAACACTGAAGCTTTCTTT. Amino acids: CASSPRATGGNTEAFF.

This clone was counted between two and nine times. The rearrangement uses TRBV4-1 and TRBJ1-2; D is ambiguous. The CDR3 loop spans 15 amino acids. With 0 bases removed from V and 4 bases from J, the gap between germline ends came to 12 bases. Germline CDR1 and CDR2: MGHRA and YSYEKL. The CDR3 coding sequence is TGCGCCAGCAGCCAAGATACCCAGGCAGCCTATGGCTACACCTTC. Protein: CASSQDTQAAYGYTF.

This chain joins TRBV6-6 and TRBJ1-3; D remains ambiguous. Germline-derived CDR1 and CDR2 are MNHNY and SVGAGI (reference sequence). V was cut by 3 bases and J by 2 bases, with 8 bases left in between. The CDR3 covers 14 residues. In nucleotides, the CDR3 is TGTGCCAGCAGTTATCCCGACACTGGAAACACCATATATTTT. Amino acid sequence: CASSYPDTGNTIYF.

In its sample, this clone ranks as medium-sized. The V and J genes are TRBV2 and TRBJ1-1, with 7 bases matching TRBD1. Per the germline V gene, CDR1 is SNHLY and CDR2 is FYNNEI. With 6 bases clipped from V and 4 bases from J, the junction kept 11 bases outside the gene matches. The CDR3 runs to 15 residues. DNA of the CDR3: TGTGCCAGCAGCGGGATCCAGGGGGATGGCACTGAAGCTTTCTTT. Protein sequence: CASSGIQGDGTEAFF.

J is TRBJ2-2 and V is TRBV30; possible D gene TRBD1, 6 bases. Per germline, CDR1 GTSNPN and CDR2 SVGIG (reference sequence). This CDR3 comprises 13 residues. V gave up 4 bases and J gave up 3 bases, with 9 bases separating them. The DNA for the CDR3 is TGTGCCTGGACCCCAGGGGACACCGGGGAGCTGTTTTTT. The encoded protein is CAWTPGDTGELFF.

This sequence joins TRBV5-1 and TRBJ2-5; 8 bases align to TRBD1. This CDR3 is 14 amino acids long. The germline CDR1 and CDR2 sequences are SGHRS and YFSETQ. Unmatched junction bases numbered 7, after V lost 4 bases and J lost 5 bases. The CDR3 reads CASSIQGGEETQYF. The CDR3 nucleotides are TGCGCCAGCAGCATACAGGGGGGAGAGGAGACCCAGTACTTC.

The CDR3 region is CASRGRNTEAFF. The CDR3 nucleotides are TGTGCCAGTAGGGGCAGGAACACTGAAGCTTTCTTT. The chain joins TRBV19 to TRBJ1-1; D ambiguous. Germline values: CDR1 LNHDA, CDR2 SQIVND (reference sequence). V shed 6 bases and J shed 1 base, with 6 bases lying between them. The CDR3 has 12 residues.

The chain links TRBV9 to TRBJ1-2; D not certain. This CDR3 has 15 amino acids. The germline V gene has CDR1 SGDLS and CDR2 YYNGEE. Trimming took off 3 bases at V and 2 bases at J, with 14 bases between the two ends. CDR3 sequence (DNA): TGTGCCAGCAGCGGAGGTCCCCACGGCAACTATGGCTACACCTTC. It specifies CASSGGPHGNYGYTF. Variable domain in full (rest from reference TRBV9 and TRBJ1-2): DSGVTQTPKHLITATGQRVTLRCSPRSGDLSVYWYQQSLDQGLQFLIQYYNGEERAKGNILERFSAQQFPDLHSELNLSSLELGDSALYFCASSGGPHGNYGYTFGSGTRLTVV.

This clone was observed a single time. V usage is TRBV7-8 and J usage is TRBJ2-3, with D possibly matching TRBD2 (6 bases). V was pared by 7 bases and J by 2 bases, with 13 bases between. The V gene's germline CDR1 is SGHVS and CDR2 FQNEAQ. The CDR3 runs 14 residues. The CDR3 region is CASNMGGFTDTQYF. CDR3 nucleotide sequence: TGTGCCAGCAATATGGGGGGTTTCACAGATACGCAGTATTTT.

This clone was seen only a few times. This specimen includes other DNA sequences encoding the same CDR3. In DNA, the CDR3 is TGCGCCAGCAGCTTGGCGGGAGGGTCTGGGGCCAACGTCCTGACTTTC. It is translated as CASSLAGGSGANVLTF. The genes are TRBV5-1 and TRBJ2-6; TRBD2 matches 8 bases. Unmatched junction bases numbered 0, after V lost 0 bases and J lost 1 base. The germline V gene has CDR1 SGHRS and CDR2 YFSETQ. The CDR3 is made up of 16 amino acids.

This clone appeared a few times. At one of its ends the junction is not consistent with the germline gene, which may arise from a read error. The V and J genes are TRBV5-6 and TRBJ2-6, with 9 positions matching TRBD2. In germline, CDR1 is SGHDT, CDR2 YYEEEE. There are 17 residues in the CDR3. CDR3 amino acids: CASTPGTSLSGANGLTF. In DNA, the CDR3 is TGTGCCAGCACCCCGGGGACTAGCCTCTCTGGGGCCAACGGCCTGACTTTC.

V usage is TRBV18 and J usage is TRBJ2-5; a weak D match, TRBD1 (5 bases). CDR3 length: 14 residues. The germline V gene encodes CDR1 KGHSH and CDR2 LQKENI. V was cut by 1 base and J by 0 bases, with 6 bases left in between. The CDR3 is CASSPQGYQETQYF. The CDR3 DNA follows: TGTGCCAGCTCACCACAGGGGTACCAAGAGACCCAGTACTTC. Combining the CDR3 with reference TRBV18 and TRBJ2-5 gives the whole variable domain NAGVMQNPRHLVRRRGQEARLRCSPMKGHSHVYWYRQLPEEGLKFMVYLQKENIIDESGMPKERFSAEFPKEGPSILRIQQVVRGDSAAYFCASSPQGYQETQYFGPGTRLLVL.

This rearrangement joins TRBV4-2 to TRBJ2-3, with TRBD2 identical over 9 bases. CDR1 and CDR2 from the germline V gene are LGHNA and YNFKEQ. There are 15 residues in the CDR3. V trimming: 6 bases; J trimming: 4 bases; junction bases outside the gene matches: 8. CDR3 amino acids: CASSFLAGVPDTQYF. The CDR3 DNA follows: TGTGCCAGCAGTTTCTTAGCGGGAGTCCCAGATACGCAGTATTTT.

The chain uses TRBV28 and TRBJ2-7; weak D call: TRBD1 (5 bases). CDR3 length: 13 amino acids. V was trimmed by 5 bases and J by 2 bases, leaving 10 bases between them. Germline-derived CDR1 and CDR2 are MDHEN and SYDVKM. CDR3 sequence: CASSQWTPYEQYF. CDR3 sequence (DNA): TGTGCCAGCAGTCAGTGGACACCCTACGAGCAGTACTTC.

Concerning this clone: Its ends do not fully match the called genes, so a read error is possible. Here the CDR3 DNA reads TGTGCCACCAGCAGAGAAACAGGGGCCAAAAACAGTCAGTACTTC. This sequence encodes CATSRETGAKNSQYF. The chain couples TRBV15 to TRBJ2-4, with TRBD1 identical over 7 bases. Looked up from germline, CDR1 is LNHNV and CDR2 is YYDKDF (reference sequence). The CDR3 length is 15 residues.

CDR3 region: CASSEEGLDEQYF. CDR3 nucleotide sequence: TGTGCCAGCAGTGAAGAGGGACTGGACGAGCAGTACTTC. The V gene is TRBV6-1, the J gene TRBJ2-5; possibly TRBD2 for D (6 bases). The closer fit of TRBJ2-7 to the DNA end suggests the J call may be wrong. The CDR3 extends over 13 amino acids. Germline CDR1 MNHNS, CDR2 SASEGT.

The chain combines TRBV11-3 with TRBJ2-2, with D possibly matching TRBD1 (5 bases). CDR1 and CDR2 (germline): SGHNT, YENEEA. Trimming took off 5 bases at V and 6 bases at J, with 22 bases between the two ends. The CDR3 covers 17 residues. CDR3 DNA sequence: TGTGCCAGCAGCCCCGGCGGTCCGTCAGGGCTAGCCGGGGAGCTGTTTTTT. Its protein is CASSPGGPSGLAGELFF.

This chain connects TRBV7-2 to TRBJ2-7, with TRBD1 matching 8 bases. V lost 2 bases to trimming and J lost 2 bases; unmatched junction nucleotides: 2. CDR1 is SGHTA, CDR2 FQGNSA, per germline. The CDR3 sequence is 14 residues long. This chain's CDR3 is CASSLSRGPYEQYF. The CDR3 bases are TGTGCCAGCAGCTTAAGCAGGGGGCCCTACGAGCAGTACTTC.

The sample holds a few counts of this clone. The CDR3 loop is CASSYSARGSAEAFF. The CDR3 DNA follows: TGTGCCAGCAGTTACTCGGCGAGGGGGAGCGCTGAAGCTTTCTTT. V is TRBV6-5 and J is TRBJ1-1, with D perhaps TRBD1 (6 bases). Germline V gene data show CDR1 as MNHEY and CDR2 as SVGAGI. V was trimmed by 0 bases and J by 6 bases, leaving 14 bases between them. The CDR3 extends over 15 amino acids.

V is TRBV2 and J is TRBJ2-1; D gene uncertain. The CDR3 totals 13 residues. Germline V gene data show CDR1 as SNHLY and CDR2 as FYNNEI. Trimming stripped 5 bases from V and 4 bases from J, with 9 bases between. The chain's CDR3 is CASSRRSYNEQFF. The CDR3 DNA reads TGTGCCAGCAGTAGACGGAGTTACAATGAGCAGTTCTTC.

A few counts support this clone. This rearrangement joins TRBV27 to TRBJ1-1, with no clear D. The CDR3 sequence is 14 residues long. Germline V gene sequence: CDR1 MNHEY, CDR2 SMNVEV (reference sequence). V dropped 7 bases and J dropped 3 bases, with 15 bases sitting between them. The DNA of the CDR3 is TGTGCCAGCAACGTTGCAGCGGGGTACACTGAAGCTTTCTTT. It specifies CASNVAAGYTEAFF.

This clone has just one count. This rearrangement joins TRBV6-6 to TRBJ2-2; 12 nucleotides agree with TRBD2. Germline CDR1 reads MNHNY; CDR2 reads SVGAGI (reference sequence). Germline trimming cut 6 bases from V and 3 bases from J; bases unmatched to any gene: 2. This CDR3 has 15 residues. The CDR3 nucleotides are TGTGCCAGCAGACGACTAGCGGGAGACACCGGGGAGCTGTTTTTT. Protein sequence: CASRRLAGDTGELFF.

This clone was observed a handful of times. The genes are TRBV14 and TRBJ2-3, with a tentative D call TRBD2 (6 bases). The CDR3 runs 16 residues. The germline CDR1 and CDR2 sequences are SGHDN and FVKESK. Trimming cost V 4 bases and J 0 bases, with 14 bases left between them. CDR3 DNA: TGTGCCAGCAGCCGCCGTCGCGGGGCTAGCACAGATACGCAGTATTTT. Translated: CASSRRRGASTDTQYF.